This TCR beta chain was recorded in a study of cytomegalovirus exposure and HLA in healthy donors. This CDR3 is built from 18 residues. Trimming took 1 base from V and 0 from J; bases not matched to a gene: 7. A multiplex PCR was run with 60 Vbeta primers and 13 Jbeta primers. Authors' processing steps: Per a later analysis, the number of unique TCR beta chains was roughly 80 million, of which about 10 million were shared. The assay was immunoSEQ multiplex PCR, and TCRdb's table has in-frame clones only and misses some. V and J calls and clone size are as listed in that table; D and trimming were resolved from the DNA. This listing includes over 200,000 clones.

This TCR came from a woman between 25 and 40 years old in good health and CMV-seropositive. The sequenced material came from PBMCs. The chain uses TRBV5-3 and TRBJ2-2; 9 nucleotides match TRBD2. TRBV5-3 qualifies as an ORF whose function is uncertain. The CDR3 sequence: CARSLPVVAGANTGELFF. The CDR3 coding sequence is TGTGCCAGAAGCTTGCCTGTTGTAGCGGGGGCGAACACCGGGGAGCTGTTTTTT.